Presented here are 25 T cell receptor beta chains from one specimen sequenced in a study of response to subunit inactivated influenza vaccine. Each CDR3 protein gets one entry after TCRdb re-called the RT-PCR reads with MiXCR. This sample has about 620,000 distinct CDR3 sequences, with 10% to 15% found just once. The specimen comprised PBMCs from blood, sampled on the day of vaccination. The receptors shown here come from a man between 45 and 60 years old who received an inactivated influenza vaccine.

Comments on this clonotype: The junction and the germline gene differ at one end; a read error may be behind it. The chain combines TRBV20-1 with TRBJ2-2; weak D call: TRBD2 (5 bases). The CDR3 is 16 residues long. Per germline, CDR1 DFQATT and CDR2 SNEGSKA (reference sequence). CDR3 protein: CSARGLVPPNTGELFF. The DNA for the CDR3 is TGCAGTGCCAGAGGGTTGGTCCCCCCTAACACCGGGGAGCTGTTTTTT.

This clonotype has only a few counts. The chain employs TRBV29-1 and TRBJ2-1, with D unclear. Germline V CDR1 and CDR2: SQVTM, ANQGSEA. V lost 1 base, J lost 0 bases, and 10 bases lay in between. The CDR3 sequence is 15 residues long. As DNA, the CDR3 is TGCAGCGTTGAAGGGGTGCGGAGCTCCTACAATGAGCAGTTCTTC. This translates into CSVEGVRSSYNEQFF.

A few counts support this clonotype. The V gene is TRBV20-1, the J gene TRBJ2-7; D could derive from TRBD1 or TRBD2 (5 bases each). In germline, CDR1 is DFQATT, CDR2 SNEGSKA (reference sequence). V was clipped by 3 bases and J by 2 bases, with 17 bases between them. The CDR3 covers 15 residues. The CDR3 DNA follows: TGCAGTGCTAGGACCCGGGACGGCCGGGCCTACGAGCAGTACTTC. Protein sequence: CSARTRDGRAYEQYF.

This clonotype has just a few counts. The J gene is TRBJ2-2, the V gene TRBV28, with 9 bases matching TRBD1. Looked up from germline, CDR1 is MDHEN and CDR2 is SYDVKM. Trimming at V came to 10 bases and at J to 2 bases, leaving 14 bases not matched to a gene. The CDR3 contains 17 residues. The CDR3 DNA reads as TGTGCCACCTTCGATGGGCCGGGACAGGGTAACACCGGGGAGCTGTTTTTT. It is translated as CATFDGPGQGNTGELFF. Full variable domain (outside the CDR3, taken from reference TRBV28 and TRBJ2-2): DVKVTQSSRYLVKRTGEKVFLECVQDMDHENMFWYRQDPGLGLRLIYFSYDVKMKEKGDIPEGYSVSREKKERFSLILESASTNQTSMYLCATFDGPGQGNTGELFFGEGSRLTVL.

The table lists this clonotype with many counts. CDR3 sequence (DNA): TGCGCCAGCAGCTTGGAGGGGGGAAGCAATCAGCCCCAGCATTTT. It codes for CASSLEGGSNQPQHF. This chain links TRBV5-1 with TRBJ1-5; possibly TRBD1 for D (6 bases). Per germline, CDR1 SGHRS and CDR2 YFSETQ. V lost 0 bases to trimming and J lost 1 base, with 8 bases between them. This CDR3 contains 15 residues.

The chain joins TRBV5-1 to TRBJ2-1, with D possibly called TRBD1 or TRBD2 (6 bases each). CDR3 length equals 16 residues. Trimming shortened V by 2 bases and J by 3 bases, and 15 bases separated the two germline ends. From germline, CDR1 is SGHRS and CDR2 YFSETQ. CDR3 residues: CASSFSGGLDYNEQFF. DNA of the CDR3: TGCGCCAGCAGCTTTAGTGGGGGGCTCGACTACAATGAGCAGTTCTTC.

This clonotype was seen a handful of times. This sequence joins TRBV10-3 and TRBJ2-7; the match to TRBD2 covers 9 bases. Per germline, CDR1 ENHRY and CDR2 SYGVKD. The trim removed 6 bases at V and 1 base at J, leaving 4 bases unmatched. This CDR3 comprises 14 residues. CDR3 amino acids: CAISDSGRSYEQYF. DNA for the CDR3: TGTGCCATCAGCGACAGCGGGAGGTCCTACGAGCAGTACTTC.

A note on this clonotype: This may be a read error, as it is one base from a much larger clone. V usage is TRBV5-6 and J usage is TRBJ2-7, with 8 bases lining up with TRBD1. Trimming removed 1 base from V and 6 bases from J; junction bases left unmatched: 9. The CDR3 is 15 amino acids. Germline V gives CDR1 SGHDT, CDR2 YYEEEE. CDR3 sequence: CASSLWTGSHCEQYF. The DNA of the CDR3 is TGTGCCAGCAGCTTGTGGACAGGGAGTCACTGCGAGCAGTACTTC.

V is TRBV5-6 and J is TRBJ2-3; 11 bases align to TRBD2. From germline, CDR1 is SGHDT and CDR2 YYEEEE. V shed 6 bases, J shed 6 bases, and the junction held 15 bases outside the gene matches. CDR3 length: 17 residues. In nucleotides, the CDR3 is TGTGCCAGCACCCCACGTCGACTAGCGGGAATGTCGGATACGCAGTATTTT. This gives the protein CASTPRRLAGMSDTQYF.

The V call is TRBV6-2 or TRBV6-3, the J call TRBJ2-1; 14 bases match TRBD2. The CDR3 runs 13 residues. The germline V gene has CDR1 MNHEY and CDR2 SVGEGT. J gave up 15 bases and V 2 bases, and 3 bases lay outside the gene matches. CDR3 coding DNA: TGTGCCAGCAGTTACCCGGGACTAGCGGGAGCGTTCTTC. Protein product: CASSYPGLAGAFF.

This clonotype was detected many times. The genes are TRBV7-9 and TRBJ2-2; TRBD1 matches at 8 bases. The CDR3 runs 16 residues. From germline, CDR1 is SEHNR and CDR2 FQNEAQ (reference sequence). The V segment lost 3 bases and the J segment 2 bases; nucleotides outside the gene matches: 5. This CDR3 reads CASSFPGQGNTGELFF. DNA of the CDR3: TGTGCCAGCAGCTTTCCCGGACAGGGTAACACCGGGGAGCTGTTTTTT.

CDR3 in DNA: TGCAGTGCTAGAGATATTAGCGTGTACGAGCAGTACTTC. Its translation: CSARDISVYEQYF. The chain carries TRBV20-1 and TRBJ2-7, with D maybe TRBD2 (5 bases). Per germline, CDR1 DFQATT and CDR2 SNEGSKA (reference sequence). Trimming left V 0 bases short and J 4 bases short, with 10 bases between. This CDR3 has 13 residues.

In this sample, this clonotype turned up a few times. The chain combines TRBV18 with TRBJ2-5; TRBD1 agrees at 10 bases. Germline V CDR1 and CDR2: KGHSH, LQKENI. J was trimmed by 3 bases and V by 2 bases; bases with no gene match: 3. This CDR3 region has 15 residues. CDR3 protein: CASSPTTGGKETQYF. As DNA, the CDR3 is TGTGCCAGCTCACCAACGACAGGGGGCAAAGAGACCCAGTACTTC.

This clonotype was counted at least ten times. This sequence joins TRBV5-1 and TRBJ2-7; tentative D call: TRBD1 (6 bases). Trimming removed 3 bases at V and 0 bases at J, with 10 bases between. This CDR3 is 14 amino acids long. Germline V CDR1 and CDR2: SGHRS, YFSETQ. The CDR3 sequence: CASSSDRSSYEQYF. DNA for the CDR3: TGCGCCAGCAGCTCGGACAGATCCTCCTACGAGCAGTACTTC. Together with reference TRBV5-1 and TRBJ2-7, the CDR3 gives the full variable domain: KAGVTQTPRYLIKTRGQQVTLSCSPISGHRSVSWYQQTPGQGLQFLFEYFSETQRNKGNFPGRFSGRQFSNSRSEMNVSTLELGDSALYLCASSSDRSSYEQYFGPGTRLTVT.

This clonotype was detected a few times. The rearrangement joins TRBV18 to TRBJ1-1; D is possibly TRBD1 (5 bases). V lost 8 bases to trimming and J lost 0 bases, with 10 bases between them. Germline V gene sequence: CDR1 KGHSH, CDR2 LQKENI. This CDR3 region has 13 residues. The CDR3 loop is CASTQDMNTEAFF. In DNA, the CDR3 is TGTGCCAGCACACAGGATATGAACACTGAAGCTTTCTTT.

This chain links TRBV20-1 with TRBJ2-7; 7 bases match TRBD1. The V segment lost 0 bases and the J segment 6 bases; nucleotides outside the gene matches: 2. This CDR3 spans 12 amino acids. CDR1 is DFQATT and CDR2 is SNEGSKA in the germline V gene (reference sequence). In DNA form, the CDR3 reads TGCAGTGCTAGAGAGACAGGGCTCGAGCAGTACTTC. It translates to CSARETGLEQYF.

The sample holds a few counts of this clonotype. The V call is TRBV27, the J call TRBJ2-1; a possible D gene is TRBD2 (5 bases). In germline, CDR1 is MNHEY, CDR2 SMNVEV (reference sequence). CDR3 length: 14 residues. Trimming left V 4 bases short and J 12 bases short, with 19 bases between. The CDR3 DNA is TGTGCCAGCAGTTCCCCAGGACTGTCGATACGGCAGTTCTTC. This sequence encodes CASSSPGLSIRQFF.

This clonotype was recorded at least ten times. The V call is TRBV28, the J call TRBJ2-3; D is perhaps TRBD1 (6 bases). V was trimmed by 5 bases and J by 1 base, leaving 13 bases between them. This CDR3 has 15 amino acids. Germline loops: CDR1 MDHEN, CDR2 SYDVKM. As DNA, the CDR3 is TGTGCCAGCAGTCCCGGACAGAGCCGCACAGATACGCAGTATTTT. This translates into CASSPGQSRTDTQYF.

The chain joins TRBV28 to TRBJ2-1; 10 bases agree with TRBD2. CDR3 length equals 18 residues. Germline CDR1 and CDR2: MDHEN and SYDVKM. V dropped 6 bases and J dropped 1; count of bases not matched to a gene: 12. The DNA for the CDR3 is TGTGCCAGCAGCGATAGCGGGGGGCGCCTAAGGTCCTACAATGAGCAGTTCTTC. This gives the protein CASSDSGGRLRSYNEQFF.

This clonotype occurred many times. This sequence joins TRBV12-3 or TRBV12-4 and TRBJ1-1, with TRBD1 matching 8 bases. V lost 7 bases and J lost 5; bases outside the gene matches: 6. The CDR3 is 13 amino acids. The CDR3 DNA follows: TGTGCCAGCACCGGACAGGGTTGGACTGAAGCTTTCTTT. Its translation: CASTGQGWTEAFF.

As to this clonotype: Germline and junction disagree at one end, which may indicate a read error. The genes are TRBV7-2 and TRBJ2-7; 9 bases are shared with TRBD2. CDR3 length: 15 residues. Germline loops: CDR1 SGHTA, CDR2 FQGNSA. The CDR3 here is CASSLAGTSSHEQYF. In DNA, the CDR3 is TGTGCCAGCAGCTTAGCGGGGACTAGCTCCCACGAGCAGTACTTC. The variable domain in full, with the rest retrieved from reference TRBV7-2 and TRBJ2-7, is GAGVSQSPSNKVTEKGKDVELRCDPISGHTALYWYRQSLGQGLEFLIYFQGNSAPDKSGLPSDRFSAERTGGSVSTLTIQRTQQEDSAVYLCASSLAGTSSHEQYFGPGTRLTVT.

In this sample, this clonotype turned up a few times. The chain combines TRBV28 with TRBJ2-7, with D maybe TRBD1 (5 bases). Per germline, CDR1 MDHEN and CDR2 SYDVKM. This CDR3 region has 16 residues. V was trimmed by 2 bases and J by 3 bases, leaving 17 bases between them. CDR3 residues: CASSLEAAQADYEQYF. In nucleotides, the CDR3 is TGTGCCAGCAGTTTAGAAGCCGCACAGGCAGACTACGAGCAGTACTTC. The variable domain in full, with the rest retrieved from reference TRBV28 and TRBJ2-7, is DVKVTQSSRYLVKRTGEKVFLECVQDMDHENMFWYRQDPGLGLRLIYFSYDVKMKEKGDIPEGYSVSREKKERFSLILESASTNQTSMYLCASSLEAAQADYEQYFGPGTRLTVT.

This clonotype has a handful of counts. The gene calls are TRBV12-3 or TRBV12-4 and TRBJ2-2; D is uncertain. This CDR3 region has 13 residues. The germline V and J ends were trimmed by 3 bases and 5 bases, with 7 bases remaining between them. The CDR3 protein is CASSLFFTGELFF. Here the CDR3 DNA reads TGTGCCAGCAGTTTGTTTTTTACCGGGGAGCTGTTTTTT.

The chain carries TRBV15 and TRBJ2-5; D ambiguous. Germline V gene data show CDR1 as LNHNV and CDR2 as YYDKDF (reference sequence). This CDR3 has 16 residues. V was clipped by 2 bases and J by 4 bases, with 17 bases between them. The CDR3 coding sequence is TGTGCCACCAGCAGACTCGCAGACGTGGGAATAGAGACCCAGTACTTC. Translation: CATSRLADVGIETQYF.

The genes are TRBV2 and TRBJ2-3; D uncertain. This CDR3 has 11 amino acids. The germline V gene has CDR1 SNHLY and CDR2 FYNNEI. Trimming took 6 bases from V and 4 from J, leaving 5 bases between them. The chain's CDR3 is CASRAADTQYF. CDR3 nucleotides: TGTGCCAGCAGAGCAGCAGATACGCAGTATTTT. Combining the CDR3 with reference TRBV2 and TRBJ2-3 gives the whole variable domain EPEVTQTPSHQVTQMGQEVILRCVPISNHLYFYWYRQILGQKVEFLVSFYNNEISEKSEIFDDQFSVERPDGSNFTLKIRSTKLEDSAMYFCASRAADTQYFGPGTRLTVL.